These T cell receptor beta chains were read from a single sample in a study of T cell responses to AZD1222 COVID-19 vaccine. Profiled with immunoSEQ multiplex PCR; TCRdb holds only in-frame clones, not every one. Of 110,000 to 150,000 clones detected, roughly 92% appear once; the ten largest clones hold 1.5% to 2%. This material consisted of peripheral blood, taken on day 0 of AZD1222 vaccination. These receptors all come from an adult in good health. The CDR3 runs from the conserved cysteine through the conserved F or W. The order of the fields is J gene, V gene, CDR3 length, CDR3 protein.

J: TRBJ2-2; V: TRBV9; length: 16; CDR3: CASSALQSPYPGELFF
J: TRBJ2-3; V: TRBV2; length: 17; CDR3: CASTGTSGRTVFDTQYF
J: TRBJ2-6; V: TRBV7-3; length: 14; CDR3: CASSPQGVDNVLTF
J: TRBJ1-2; V: TRBV20-1; length: 14; CDR3: CSASGGLQNYGYTF
J: TRBJ1-1; V: TRBV7-2; length: 15; CDR3: CASSYGRGVGTEAFF
J: TRBJ2-5; V: TRBV9; length: 14; CDR3: CASSVDSGQETQYF
J: TRBJ1-1; V: TRBV10-3; length: 13; CDR3: CATRQGSNTEAFF
J: TRBJ2-7; V: TRBV30; length: 12; CDR3: CAWSWGAYEQYF
J: TRBJ2-1; V: TRBV27; length: 16; CDR3: CASSKGTSGRFNEQFF
J: TRBJ1-3; V: TRBV20-1; length: 16; CDR3: CSASLPGTYSGNTIYF